This T cell receptor (beta chain) stems from a study of early T cells in non-severe SARS-CoV-2 infection. Individual cDNA molecules were tagged with unique molecular identifiers, the study reported. TCRdb re-derived calls from the 5' RACE reads in MiXCR, one entry per CDR3 protein. The sample carries about 80,000 distinct CDR3 sequences, about 6% recorded once. The CDR3 contains 15 residues. The germline gives CDR1 SGHRS, CDR2 YFSETQ. Trimming took 3 bases from V and 0 from J, leaving 10 bases between them. The sequenced sample was whole blood. This clonotype was sampled from an adult who was a healthcare worker with PCR-confirmed SARS-CoV-2 infection or an uninfected control (not recorded which). The chain combines TRBV5-1 with TRBJ1-3; D is unclear. CDR3 loop: CASSSDGSSGNTIYF. The CDR3 DNA reads TGCGCCAGCAGCTCCGACGGTAGCTCTGGAAACACCATATATTTT.